This T cell receptor (beta chain) was identified during a study of radiotherapy plus CTLA-4 blockade in lung cancer. Study-wide background: Of all patients, more than 15% responded objectively and 25% to 40% showed disease control.

Chemo-refractory metastatic non-small-cell lung cancer patients were treated with focal radiation plus CTLA-4 blockade with ipilimumab. This CDR3 has 12 residues. Germline CDR1 reads MNHNS; CDR2 reads SASEGT. Trimming left V 4 bases short and J 10 bases short, with 13 bases between. TCRdb's copy holds only in-frame clones and misses some; the assay was immunoSEQ multiplex PCR. Found here are tens of thousands of clones, over 70% of them singletons; the top ten hold roughly 20%. The clonotype was recovered from a human donor with non-small cell lung cancer whose response to radiotherapy plus ipilimumab could not be evaluated. Some clones in this sample may be carry-over from other donors' samples. The sample here was peripheral blood, taken from a patient treated with radiotherapy plus ipilimumab. The V gene is TRBV6-1, the J gene TRBJ2-5, with D maybe TRBD1 (5 bases). The CDR3 here is CASSVGGALQYF. CDR3 nucleotides: TGTGCCAGCAGTGTGGGTGGGGCCCTCCAGTACTTC.